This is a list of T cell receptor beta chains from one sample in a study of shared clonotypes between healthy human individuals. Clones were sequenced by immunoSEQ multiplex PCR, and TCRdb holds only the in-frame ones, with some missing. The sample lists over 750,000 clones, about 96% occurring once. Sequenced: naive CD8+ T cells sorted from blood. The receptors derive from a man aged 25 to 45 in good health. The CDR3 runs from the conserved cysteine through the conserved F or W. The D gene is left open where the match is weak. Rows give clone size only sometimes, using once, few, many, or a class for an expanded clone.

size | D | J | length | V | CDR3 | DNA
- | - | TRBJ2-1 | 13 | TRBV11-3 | CASSLALSGEQFF | TGTGCCAGCAGCTTAGCTCTTTCGGGTGAGCAGTTCTTC
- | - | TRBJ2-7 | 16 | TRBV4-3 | CASSQDFRTNSYEQYF | TGCGCCAGCAGCCAAGATTTTCGGACAAACTCCTACGAGCAGTACTTC
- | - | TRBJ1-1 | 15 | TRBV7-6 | CASSLEVVMNTEAFF | TGTGCCAGCAGCTTAGAGGTAGTCATGAACACTGAAGCTTTCTTT
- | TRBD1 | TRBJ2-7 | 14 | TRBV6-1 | CASSEITGGRKQYF | TGTGCCAGCAGTGAAATCACAGGGGGTAGAAAGCAGTACTTC
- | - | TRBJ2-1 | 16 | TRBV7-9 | CASSHSFSANNNEQFF | TGTGCCAGCAGCCACTCCTTCAGCGCCAATAACAATGAGCAGTTCTTC
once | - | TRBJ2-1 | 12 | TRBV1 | CTSSQVAFEQFF | TGCACCAGCAGCCAAGTAGCGTTCGAGCAGTTCTTC
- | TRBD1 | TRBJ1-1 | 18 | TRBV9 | CASSAGLTGTGRNTEAFF | TGTGCCAGCAGCGCCGGGCTGACCGGGACAGGGAGGAACACTGAAGCTTTCTTT
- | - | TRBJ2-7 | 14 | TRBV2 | CASNVRVHPYEQYF | TGTGCCAGCAACGTCCGGGTCCATCCCTACGAGCAGTACTTC
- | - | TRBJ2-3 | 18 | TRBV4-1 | CASSQDWSGISSTDTQYF | TGCGCCAGCAGCCAAGATTGGTCAGGGATCTCTAGCACAGATACGCAGTATTTT
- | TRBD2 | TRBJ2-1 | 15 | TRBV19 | CASSIGGRVSDEQFF | TGTGCCAGTAGTATTGGTGGGAGGGTCTCCGATGAGCAGTTCTTC
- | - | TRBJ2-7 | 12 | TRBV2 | CASRGPGYEQYF | TGTGCCAGCAGAGGACCAGGGTACGAGCAGTACTTC
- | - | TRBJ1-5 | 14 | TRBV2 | CASSPGDSNQPQHF | TGTGCCAGCAGTCCCGGGGATAGCAATCAGCCCCAGCATTTT
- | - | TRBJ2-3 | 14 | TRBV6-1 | CASRPTGNTDTQYF | TGTGCCAGCAGACCCACAGGGAATACAGATACGCAGTATTTT
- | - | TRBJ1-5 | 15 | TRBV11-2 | CASSLTSGSNQPQHF | TGTGCCAGCAGCTTAACGTCCGGGAGCAATCAGCCCCAGCATTTT
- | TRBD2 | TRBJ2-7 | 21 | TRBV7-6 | CASSLEVGPGGTSGTYYEQYF | TGTGCCAGCAGCTTAGAGGTGGGGCCGGGGGGGACTAGCGGGACCTACTACGAGCAGTACTTC
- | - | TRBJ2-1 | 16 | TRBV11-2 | CASSSSPHPGYNEQFF | TGTGCCAGCAGCTCCAGCCCCCACCCTGGCTACAATGAGCAGTTCTTC
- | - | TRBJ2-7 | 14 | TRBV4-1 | CASSQVTGSYEQYF | TGCGCCAGCAGCCAGGTTACGGGGTCCTACGAGCAGTACTTC
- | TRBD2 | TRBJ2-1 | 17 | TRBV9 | CASSVGDGLAVYNEQFF | TGTGCCAGCAGCGTAGGGGATGGACTAGCGGTATACAATGAGCAGTTCTTC
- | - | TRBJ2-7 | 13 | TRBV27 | CASSITGWYEQYF | TGTGCCAGCAGTATAACAGGGTGGTACGAGCAGTACTTC
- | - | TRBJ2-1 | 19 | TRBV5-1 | CASSLSVGRWSTPEGEQFF | TGCGCCAGCAGCTTGTCGGTCGGCCGGTGGAGTACACCGGAGGGTGAGCAGTTCTTC
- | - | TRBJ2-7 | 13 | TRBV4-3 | CASSQSRPVEQYF | TGCGCCAGCAGCCAATCAAGACCGGTTGAGCAGTACTTC
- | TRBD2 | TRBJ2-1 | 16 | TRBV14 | CASSQDGGRAANEQFF | TGTGCCAGCAGCCAAGATGGCGGGAGGGCCGCCAATGAGCAGTTCTTC
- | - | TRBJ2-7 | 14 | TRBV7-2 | CASSPGWLSYEQYF | TGTGCCAGCAGCCCTGGGTGGCTCTCCTACGAGCAGTACTTC
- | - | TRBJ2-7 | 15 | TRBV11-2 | CASSSGALSEYEQYF | TGTGCCAGCAGCTCAGGGGCCCTGTCGGAGTACGAGCAGTACTTC
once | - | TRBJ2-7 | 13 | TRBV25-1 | CATGTMIAYEQYF | TGTGCCACCGGGACCATGATTGCCTACGAGCAGTACTTC
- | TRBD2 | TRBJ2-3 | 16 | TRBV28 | CASSLSSGRNTDTQYF | TGTGCCAGCAGTTTATCCAGCGGGAGGAACACAGATACGCAGTATTTT
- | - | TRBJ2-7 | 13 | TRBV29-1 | CSVETTASYEQYF | TGCAGCGTTGAAACCACAGCCTCCTACGAGCAGTACTTC
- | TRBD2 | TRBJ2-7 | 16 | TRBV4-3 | CASSQDSGGFDHEQYF | TGCGCCAGCAGCCAAGATAGCGGGGGTTTCGACCACGAGCAGTACTTC
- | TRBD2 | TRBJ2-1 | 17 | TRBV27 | CASSLFGGLAFYNEQFF | TGTGCCAGCAGTTTATTCGGGGGACTAGCGTTCTACAATGAGCAGTTCTTC
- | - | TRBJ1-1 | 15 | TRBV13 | CASSLDVSLNTEAFF | TGTGCCAGCAGCTTAGATGTCAGCCTTAACACTGAAGCTTTCTTT
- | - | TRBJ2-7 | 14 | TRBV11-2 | CASSLVSNSYEQYF | TGTGCCAGCAGCTTAGTGTCTAACTCCTACGAGCAGTACTTC
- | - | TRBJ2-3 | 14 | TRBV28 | CASKRQTNTDTQYF | TGTGCCAGCAAACGGCAGACCAACACAGATACGCAGTATTTT
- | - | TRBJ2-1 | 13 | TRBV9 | CASSVGGSNEQFF | TGTGCCAGCAGCGTAGGAGGGTCCAATGAGCAGTTCTTC
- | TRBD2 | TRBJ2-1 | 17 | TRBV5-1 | CASSVRERETLFNEQFF | TGCGCCAGCAGCGTAAGGGAGCGGGAGACCCTTTTCAATGAGCAGTTCTTC
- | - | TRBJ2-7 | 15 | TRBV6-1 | CASSELAGSIYEQYF | TGTGCCAGCAGTGAACTTGCAGGTTCTATCTACGAGCAGTACTTC
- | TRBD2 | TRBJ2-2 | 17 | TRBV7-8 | CASSLPTSGMNTGELFF | TGTGCCAGCAGCTTGCCCACTAGCGGAATGAACACCGGGGAGCTGTTTTTT
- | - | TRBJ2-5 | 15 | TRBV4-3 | CASSQEDYGRGTQYF | TGCGCCAGCAGCCAAGAGGACTACGGGCGCGGGACCCAGTACTTC
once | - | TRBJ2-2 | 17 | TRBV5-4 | CASINRAGKEGTGELFF | TGTGCCAGCATCAATCGGGCAGGGAAAGAGGGAACCGGGGAGCTGTTTTTT
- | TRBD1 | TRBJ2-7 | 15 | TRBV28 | CASSPLSTGTYEQYF | TGTGCCAGCAGTCCTCTCTCGACAGGGACCTACGAGCAGTACTTC
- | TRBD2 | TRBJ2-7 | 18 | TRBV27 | CASSLLVQEGSGTYEQYF | TGTGCCAGCAGTTTATTAGTCCAAGAGGGTAGCGGGACCTACGAGCAGTACTTC
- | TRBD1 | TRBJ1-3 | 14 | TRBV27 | CASSLNRGREPIYF | TGTGCCAGCAGTTTAAACAGGGGGCGCGAGCCCATATATTTT
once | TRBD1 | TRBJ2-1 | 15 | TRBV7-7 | CASSLGQGISNEQFF | TGTGCCAGCAGCTTGGGACAGGGAATTTCGAATGAGCAGTTCTTC
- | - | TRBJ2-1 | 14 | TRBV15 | CATTSARTNNEQFF | TGTGCCACCACCTCCGCCAGGACCAACAATGAGCAGTTCTTC
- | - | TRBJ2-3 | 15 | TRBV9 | CASSETGTLTDTQYF | TGTGCCAGCAGCGAGACCGGGACACTCACAGATACGCAGTATTTT
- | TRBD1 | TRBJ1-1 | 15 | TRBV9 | CASGQGASIGTEAFF | TGTGCCAGTGGACAGGGGGCGAGCATAGGCACTGAAGCTTTCTTT
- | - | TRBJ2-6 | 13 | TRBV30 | CAWGSDLTNVLTF | TGTGCCTGGGGGTCGGATTTAACCAACGTCCTGACTTTC
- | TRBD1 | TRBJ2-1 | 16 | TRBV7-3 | CASSLGPGTGHNEQFF | TGTGCCAGCAGCTTAGGACCCGGGACAGGGCACAATGAGCAGTTCTTC
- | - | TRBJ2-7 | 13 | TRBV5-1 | CASSLSYSYEQYF | TGCGCCAGCAGCTTATCATACTCCTACGAGCAGTACTTC
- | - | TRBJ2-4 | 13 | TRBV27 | CAAGAGQWDIQYF | TGTGCCGCCGGTGCCGGACAGTGGGACATTCAGTACTTC
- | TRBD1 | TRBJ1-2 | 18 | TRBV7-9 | CASSFLRDRERGGYGYTF | TGTGCCAGCAGCTTCCTCCGGGACAGGGAAAGAGGGGGCTATGGCTACACCTTC